Each of the 19 T cell receptor beta chains below was sequenced from the same sample in a study of beta chain features in type 1 diabetes (dated by TCRdb to the late 2010s). Libraries came from the immunoSEQ multiplex PCR assay. The entire amount of isolated RNA was reverse transcribed using the High Capacity cDNA Reverse Transcription Kit, so the sequenced TCRB transcripts were expressed ones. This is the immuneACCESS table as TCRdb keeps it, with only in-frame sequences that have V and J called. A part of the clones is gone; compared with another copy, unresolved V genes explain less than half, and the rest is unexplained. For this sample the table gives 250,000 to 300,000 clones, of which 8% were detected only once. The ten largest clones add up to more than 0.9% of the sample. The source material was central memory CD4+ T cells from blood. These receptors were obtained from a woman aged 18-29 years in good health.

The chain joins TRBV14 to TRBJ2-3; unclear D gene. This CDR3 has 12 amino acids. The V end lost 4 bases, the J end lost 3 bases, and 5 bases lay between the germline ends. The germline CDR1 and CDR2 sequences are SGHDN and FVKESK. The CDR3, as DNA: TGTGCCAGCAGCCGCTTTACAGATACGCAGTATTTT. Its protein is CASSRFTDTQYF.

This chain links TRBV10-3 with TRBJ2-4, with a tentative D call TRBD2 (6 bases). CDR1 ENHRY and CDR2 SYGVKD come from the germline V gene. The CDR3 has 15 residues. V lost 2 bases to trimming and J lost 4 bases, with 12 bases between them. The DNA for the CDR3 is TGTGCCATCAGTGAGAACCGGGACTCGAAAAACATTCAGTACTTC. Protein sequence: CAISENRDSKNIQYF.

The J gene is TRBJ2-7, the V gene TRBV29-1; D not certain. The CDR3 covers 14 residues. With 3 bases removed from V and 7 bases from J, the gap between germline ends came to 19 bases. Germline V gene data show CDR1 as SQVTM and CDR2 as ANQGSEA. Here the CDR3 reads CSVDPPDLRWEQYV. The CDR3 region has the DNA TGCAGCGTTGACCCCCCGGACCTTCGATGGGAGCAGTACGTC.

This clone appeared a few times. The J gene is TRBJ1-1, the V gene TRBV18; D unclear. This CDR3 has 17 residues. Trimming left V 3 bases short and J 0 bases short, with 17 bases between. Germline CDR1 and CDR2: KGHSH and LQKENI. The chain's CDR3 is CASSPPQRNSLNTEAFF. The CDR3 DNA reads TGTGCCAGCTCACCGCCCCAGAGAAACAGCTTGAACACTGAAGCTTTCTTT. The entire variable domain, with the rest obtained from reference TRBV18 and TRBJ1-1, is as follows: NAGVMQNPRHLVRRRGQEARLRCSPMKGHSHVYWYRQLPEEGLKFMVYLQKENIIDESGMPKERFSAEFPKEGPSILRIQQVVRGDSAAYFCASSPPQRNSLNTEAFFGQGTRLTVV.

This clone was seen a handful of times. V and J are TRBV11-2 and TRBJ2-1, with a tentative D call TRBD2 (5 bases). The CDR3 consists of 18 residues. The V gene's germline CDR1 is SGHAT and CDR2 FQNNGV. The ends were cut back, 0 bases at V and 6 bases at J, with 21 bases in the middle. The CDR3 reads CASSLDGRRLALGNEQFF. CDR3 nucleotide sequence: TGTGCCAGCAGCTTAGATGGAAGGCGGCTAGCCCTAGGCAATGAGCAGTTCTTC. The whole variable domain, remainder taken from reference TRBV11-2 and TRBJ2-1, is EAGVAQSPRYKIIEKRQSVAFWCNPISGHATLYWYQQILGQGPKLLIQFQNNGVVDDSQLPKDRFSAERLKGVDSTLKIQPAKLEDSAVYLCASSLDGRRLALGNEQFFGPGTRLTVL.

The chain combines TRBV7-2 with TRBJ2-1; D possibly matches TRBD1 or TRBD2 (6 bases each). This CDR3 contains 15 residues. The ends were cut back, 1 base at V and 2 bases at J, with 9 bases in the middle. Germline V gives CDR1 SGHTA, CDR2 FQGNSA. Here the CDR3 DNA reads TGTGCCAGCAGCTTAGGAGGGGGGACCTACAATGAGCAGTTCTTC. Translation: CASSLGGGTYNEQFF.

This clone has just a few counts. The rearrangement links TRBV29-1 to TRBJ2-7, with 8 bases identical to TRBD1. Germline assignment: CDR1 SQVTM and CDR2 ANQGSEA. The CDR3 is made up of 12 amino acids. V lost 3 bases, J lost 5 bases, and 3 bases stayed unmatched. CDR3 DNA sequence: TGCAGCGTTGACGGACAGGGTAACGAGCAGTACTTC. Residues: CSVDGQGNEQYF.

V is TRBV7-8 and J is TRBJ2-7; 9 positions match TRBD1. The CDR3 loop spans 17 amino acids. Germline CDR1 reads SGHVS; CDR2 reads FQNEAQ. Trimming removed 1 base from V and 3 bases from J; junction bases left unmatched: 10. CDR3 protein: CASSLGVSWTGDYEQYV. CDR3 sequence (DNA): TGTGCCAGCAGCTTAGGTGTTAGCTGGACAGGGGACTACGAGCAGTACGTC.

This clone was picked up a small number of times. This chain links TRBV4-2 with TRBJ2-5; 8 bases line up with TRBD2. The germline V gene encodes CDR1 LGHNA and CDR2 YNFKEQ. The CDR3 consists of 16 residues. V shed 4 bases, J shed 4 bases, and the junction held 11 bases outside the gene matches. DNA of the CDR3: TGTGCCAGCAGCCGGGAAAGGACTAGCACCGGAGAGACCCAGTACTTC. Encoded protein: CASSRERTSTGETQYF.

For this clone: This specimen includes other DNA sequences encoding the same CDR3. The chain has TRBV5-6 and TRBJ1-2, with no clear D. The V end lost 3 bases, the J end lost 5 bases, and 11 bases lay between the germline ends. The germline CDR1 and CDR2 sequences are SGHDT and YYEEEE. This CDR3 is 13 amino acids long. The CDR3 here is CASSSGIPYGYTF. The CDR3, as DNA: TGTGCCAGCAGCTCCGGGATCCCTTATGGCTACACCTTC.

This clone was seen a handful of times. The J gene is TRBJ2-7, the V gene TRBV11-2; D not resolved. V was trimmed by 2 bases and J by 7 bases, leaving 24 bases between them. Germline CDR1 reads SGHAT; CDR2 reads FQNNGV. The CDR3 extends over 17 amino acids. The DNA for the CDR3 is TGTGCCAGCAGCTTACGCGTTCGTGGCTTGCCCTTGGTGGAGCAGTACTTC. Amino acid sequence: CASSLRVRGLPLVEQYF.

This clone was counted between two and nine times. V is TRBV7-2 and J is TRBJ1-2, with D hard to call. Germline V CDR1 and CDR2: SGHTA, FQGNSA. V lost 6 bases, J lost 4 bases, and 12 bases lay in between. This CDR3 is built from 13 residues. The CDR3 region has the DNA TGTGCCAGCAGTTCCACAGAGCGCTATGGCTACACCTTC. This codes for CASSSTERYGYTF.

This sequence joins TRBV5-1 and TRBJ1-2; D unresolved. There are 15 residues in the CDR3. Germline V gene lookup returns CDR1 SGHRS and CDR2 YFSETQ. V lost 0 bases, J lost 3 bases, and 12 bases lay in between. The CDR3 is CASSLVWGSDYGYTF. Written as DNA, the CDR3 is TGCGCCAGCAGCTTGGTGTGGGGATCGGACTATGGCTACACCTTC.

This clone was seen only a few times. J is TRBJ1-5 and V is TRBV6-1; possibly TRBD1 for D (5 bases). The CDR3 is 14 amino acids. The germline V and J ends were trimmed by 6 bases and 2 bases, with 11 bases remaining between them. Germline V CDR1 and CDR2: MNHNS, SASEGT. The CDR3 spells CASRRGDGNQPQHF. The DNA for the CDR3 is TGTGCCAGCAGGAGAGGGGATGGCAATCAGCCCCAGCATTTT.

In its sample, this clone was seen a few times. The V gene is TRBV29-1, the J gene TRBJ1-1; D is unresolved. The CDR3 is 12 residues long. With 3 bases removed from V and 7 bases from J, the gap between germline ends came to 12 bases. Per the germline V gene, CDR1 is SQVTM and CDR2 is ANQGSEA. The CDR3 DNA sequence: TGCAGCGTTGAGTCGGCAGCCTATGAAGCTTTCTTT. It is translated as CSVESAAYEAFF.

This clone was picked up a small number of times. The gene calls are TRBV25-1 and TRBJ2-3, with a possible D match to TRBD2 (5 bases). Germline-derived CDR1 and CDR2 are MGHDK and SYGVNS. V was clipped by 10 bases and J by 0 bases, with 8 bases between them. The CDR3 contains 12 residues. In DNA form, the CDR3 reads TGTGCCACCCGGGGAAGCACAGATACGCAGTATTTT. Its protein is CATRGSTDTQYF.

The sample holds a few counts of this clone. The chain couples TRBV7-9 to TRBJ2-1; 11 bases fit TRBD2. The CDR3 is made up of 15 amino acids. The trim removed 3 bases at V and 5 bases at J, leaving 3 bases unmatched. In germline, CDR1 is SEHNR, CDR2 FQNEAQ (reference sequence). The CDR3 DNA reads TGTGCCAGCAGCTTGGGGACTAGCGGCCACAATGAGCAGTTCTTC. Residues: CASSLGTSGHNEQFF.

The gene calls are TRBV15 and TRBJ1-2; D is uncertain. Trimming cost V 0 bases and J 4 bases, with 9 bases left between them. The CDR3 is 14 residues long. Germline V gene sequence: CDR1 LNHNV, CDR2 YYDKDF (reference sequence). The CDR3 nucleotides are TGTGCCACCAGCAGAGATCAAATGGGCTATGGCTACACCTTC. It specifies CATSRDQMGYGYTF.

The chain joins TRBV7-2 to TRBJ1-1, with 7 bases that match TRBD1. CDR3 size: 17 residues. Losses at the gene ends were 5 bases for V and 0 bases for J; bases not matched to a gene: 12. Germline V gene data show CDR1 as SGHTA and CDR2 as FQGNSA. CDR3 sequence: CASSAKRTGSMNTEAFF. The DNA of the CDR3 is TGTGCCAGCAGCGCAAAACGGACAGGATCCATGAACACTGAAGCTTTCTTT.